The source of this T cell receptor (beta chain) is a study of cytomegalovirus exposure and HLA in healthy donors. Both 60 Vbeta primers and 13 Jbeta primers went into the PCR. Sequencing used immunoSEQ multiplex PCR; TCRdb keeps in-frame clones, though not all of them. The sample yields some 90,000 clones, 75% to 85% seen once. Notes on the study in general: Most subjects' HLA-A and HLA-B alleles were reportedly predicted from TCR beta sequences. A link between a missense DCLRE1C variant and TCR beta V- and J-gene trimming emerged from a later analysis. Earlier analysis looked at TCR beta V segments, and most were productive about 90% or about 30% of the time. A later analysis found that most CMV-associated TCR beta chains appeared HLA-restricted.

V shed 5 bases, J shed 1 base, and the junction held 6 bases outside the gene matches. The CDR3 consists of 16 residues. CDR1 and CDR2 from the germline V gene are SEHNR and FQNEAQ (reference sequence). With regard to this clone: What it binds is not known.

Sequenced material: PBMCs. The sequence came from a man aged 50 to 60 in good health and CMV-seropositive. The chain joins TRBV7-9 to TRBJ2-5; 11 nucleotides align to TRBD2. The CDR3 sequence: CASSLTSGTGQETQYF. Written as DNA, the CDR3 is TGTGCCAGCAGCCTGACTAGCGGGACTGGCCAAGAGACCCAGTACTTC.